This TCR beta chain was profiled in a study of blood T cell repertoires in COVID-19. In the authors' methods: Cell counts per sample came from amplifying reference gene primers. Profiled with immunoSEQ multiplex PCR; TCRdb holds only in-frame clones, not every one. Clonal size and the V and J genes are those of that table, whereas D and trimming came from the DNA. The sample holds roughly 350,000 clones, around 91% seen once. The CDR3 covers 15 residues. Germline lookup yields CDR1 MRHNA and CDR2 SNTAGT. V trimming: 6 bases; J trimming: 0 bases; junction bases outside the gene matches: 5. Source material: peripheral blood. The clonotype was recovered from a woman aged 18-30 years who had recovered from COVID-19. The chain employs TRBV6-4 and TRBJ2-1, with 7 bases lining up with TRBD2. As DNA, the CDR3 is TGTGCCAGCAGCCCAACGGGGGGCTCCTACAATGAGCAGTTCTTC. Amino acids: CASSPTGGSYNEQFF.